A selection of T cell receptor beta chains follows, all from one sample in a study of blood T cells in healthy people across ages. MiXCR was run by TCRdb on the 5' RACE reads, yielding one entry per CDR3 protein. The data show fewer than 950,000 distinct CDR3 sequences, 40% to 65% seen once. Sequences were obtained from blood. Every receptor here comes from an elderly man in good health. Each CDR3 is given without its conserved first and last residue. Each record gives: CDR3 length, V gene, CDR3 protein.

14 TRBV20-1 SARVPLGGSYNEQY
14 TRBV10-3 AIRATSARGSTEAF
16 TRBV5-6 ASSLLTGAASGANVLT
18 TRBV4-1 ASSQDPNSGGAISTDTQY
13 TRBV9 ASSVGSSGGNEQF
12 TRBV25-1 ASSDSRKVYEQY
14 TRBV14 ASSPRYSASTDTQY
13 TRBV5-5 ASSAGTGGPYGYT
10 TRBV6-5 VSKQLGETQY
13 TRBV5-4 ASSSGLANRETQY
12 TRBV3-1 ASSQERGPYEQY
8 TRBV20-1 GARYNEQF
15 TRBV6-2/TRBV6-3 ASSYAFFRHGVETQY
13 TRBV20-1 SARELAGGYNEQF
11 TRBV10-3 AISGGFGYEQY
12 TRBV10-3 AIMREALSPEQF
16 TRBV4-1 ASSRWTSGSDPSYEQY
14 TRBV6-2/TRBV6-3 ASSLMSGRALETQY
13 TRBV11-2 ASRLSFGSTDTQY
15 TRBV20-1 SARGLAGGVTYNEQY
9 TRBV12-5 ASGLNYEQF
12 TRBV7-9 ASSLTGTENIQY
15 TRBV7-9 ASSLGVGDLINQPQH
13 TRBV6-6 ASSPLWGSSYEQY
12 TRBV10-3 AISEGQGQDEQY
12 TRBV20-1 SARVDRENYGYT
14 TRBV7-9 ASSLTSGASTDTQY
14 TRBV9 ASSDRDNWYQETQY
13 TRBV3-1 ASSQDQPGSETQY
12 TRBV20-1 SANAGTGTYEQY